A single sample is the source of the 18 T cell receptor beta chains below, sequenced in a study of T cells in Graves' hyperthyroidism and ophthalmopathy. RNA transcripts provided the source from which TCR beta CDR3 regions were amplified. HTBI primers were used for first-round RT-PCR of the TCR CDR3. Using its own MiXCR run on the multiplex PCR reads, TCRdb lists one record per CDR3 protein. The sample yields about 720,000 distinct CDR3 sequences, about a sixth seen once. The specimen was blood. The receptors come from a man between 18 and 35 years old with Graves' hyperthyroidism.

In this sample, this clonotype turned up many times. The chain is built from TRBV27 and TRBJ2-1; 9 bases are a match to TRBD2. Trimming took 3 bases from V and 7 from J; bases not matched to a gene: 7. Germline V lookup: CDR1 MNHEY, CDR2 SMNVEV (reference sequence). The CDR3 is 15 residues long. CDR3 protein: CASSFLPSGTNEQFF. In nucleotides, the CDR3 is TGTGCCAGCAGTTTCTTGCCTAGCGGGACTAATGAGCAGTTCTTC.

There are many counts of this clonotype. V and J are TRBV29-1 and TRBJ2-5; TRBD2 matches at 8 bases. Germline-derived CDR1 and CDR2 are SQVTM and ANQGSEA. CDR3 length: 15 residues. After removal of 1 base from V and 5 bases from J, the junction contained 9 bases not matched to a gene. The CDR3 DNA sequence: TGCAGCGTTGAAGCCCGCGGGAGGCCCCCCGAGACCCAGTACTTC. Its translation is CSVEARGRPPETQYF.

This clonotype was counted only a few times. The CDR3 DNA is TGTGCCAGCAGGCCTACCGGGACCCCCGAGCAGTACTTC. This translates into CASRPTGTPEQYF. The genes are TRBV7-2 and TRBJ2-7; D may match TRBD1 or TRBD2 (5 bases each). Between the trimmed V and J ends, which lost 6 bases and 6 bases, there was a span of 15 bases. The CDR3 sequence is 13 residues long. The germline CDR1 and CDR2 sequences are SGHTA and FQGNSA.

This clonotype was picked up many times. The chain employs TRBV2 and TRBJ2-1; D not certain. This CDR3 region has 13 residues. Deletions cut 4 bases from V and 4 bases from J, with 8 bases between. Germline assignment: CDR1 SNHLY and CDR2 FYNNEI. DNA for the CDR3: TGTGCCAGCAGTGGGAAGGTTTACAATGAGCAGTTCTTC. This encodes CASSGKVYNEQFF. Full variable domain (rest looked up from reference TRBV2 and TRBJ2-1): EPEVTQTPSHQVTQMGQEVILRCVPISNHLYFYWYRQILGQKVEFLVSFYNNEISEKSEIFDDQFSVERPDGSNFTLKIRSTKLEDSAMYFCASSGKVYNEQFFGPGTRLTVL.

This clonotype turned up a few times. The J gene is TRBJ2-7, the V gene TRBV13; 9 nucleotides agree with TRBD2. The CDR3 is 14 residues long. Germline V gene lookup returns CDR1 PRHDT and CDR2 FYEKMQ (reference sequence). Trimming removed 4 bases from V and 3 bases from J; junction bases left unmatched: 4. The DNA of the CDR3 is TGTGCCAGCAGCTCCCAGCGGGAGGACTACGAGCAGTACTTC. Translation gives CASSSQREDYEQYF.

V gene TRBV6-1 combines with J gene TRBJ2-7; 9 positions match TRBD1. The CDR3 consists of 14 residues. Per the germline V gene, CDR1 is MNHNS and CDR2 is SASEGT. V lost 6 bases, J lost 2 bases, and 5 bases stayed unmatched. CDR3 loop: CASRGTGKAYEQYF. Written as DNA, the CDR3 is TGTGCCAGCAGGGGGACAGGGAAAGCCTACGAGCAGTACTTC.

This clonotype came up many times. The chain joins TRBV6-1 to TRBJ2-5; 11 nucleotides align to TRBD1. Germline V CDR1 and CDR2: MNHNS, SASEGT. V dropped 5 bases and J dropped 5; count of bases not matched to a gene: 4. This CDR3 comprises 14 residues. The CDR3 coding sequence is TGTGCCAGCAGTTCGGACAGGGGGCAGGAGACCCAGTACTTC. It yields the protein CASSSDRGQETQYF.

This clonotype was detected only a few times. This chain links TRBV7-8 with TRBJ1-6; no firm D call. CDR1 and CDR2 from the germline V gene are SGHVS and FQNEAQ. V shed 1 base and J shed 6 bases, with 10 bases lying between them. This CDR3 contains 15 residues. CDR3 nucleotides: TGTGCCAGCAGCTTAGGCCGGGCCACTAATTCACCCCTCCACTTT. Its protein product is CASSLGRATNSPLHF.

This clonotype occurred a few times. The CDR3 sequence is CASRPSSNTGELFF. CDR3 bases: TGTGCCAGCAGGCCATCCTCCAACACCGGGGAGCTGTTTTTT. This chain links TRBV12-3 or TRBV12-4 with TRBJ2-2; D unclear. The CDR3 covers 14 residues. The V gene lost 6 bases and the J gene lost 2 bases, with 10 bases spanning the gap.

This clonotype was detected ten times or more. The chain links TRBV2 to TRBJ2-3; 7 bases line up with TRBD2. In germline, CDR1 is SNHLY, CDR2 FYNNEI. The CDR3 sequence is 15 residues long. V dropped 1 base and J dropped 0; count of bases not matched to a gene: 1. CDR3 coding DNA: TGTGCCAGCAGTGAAGTACTAGCGAGCACAGATACGCAGTATTTT. This translates into CASSEVLASTDTQYF.

This clonotype was seen a handful of times. The J gene is TRBJ1-2, the V gene TRBV10-2, with D unclear. The V and J ends lost 7 bases and 3 bases respectively, with 12 bases between them. The CDR3 runs to 13 residues. Germline CDR1 and CDR2: WSHSY and SAAADI. CDR3 loop: CASNGPADYGYTF. The CDR3 bases are TGCGCCAGCAACGGCCCGGCGGACTATGGCTACACCTTC.

This clonotype was seen at least ten times. The rearrangement uses TRBV28 and TRBJ2-6; no clear D gene. Per germline, CDR1 MDHEN and CDR2 SYDVKM. V was cut by 1 base and J by 0 bases, with 7 bases left in between. CDR3 length: 16 residues. CDR3 bases: TGTGCCAGCAGTTTATTTCCGGACTCTGGGGCCAACGTCCTGACTTTC. It encodes CASSLFPDSGANVLTF.

This clonotype appeared many times. The chain recombines TRBV28 with TRBJ2-7; perhaps TRBD1 as D (7 bases). The CDR3 is made up of 13 amino acids. The germline V gene encodes CDR1 MDHEN and CDR2 SYDVKM. V lost 6 bases and J 3 bases, leaving 12 bases between the germline ends. The CDR3 DNA reads TGTGCCAGCAGCGCAGGGGGAGGCTACGAGCAGTACTTC. This codes for CASSAGGGYEQYF.

CDR3 bases: TGTGCCAGTAGTAAACTAGCGGGAGTACTCGACAATGAGCAGTTCTTC. Encoded protein: CASSKLAGVLDNEQFF. The J gene is TRBJ2-1, the V gene TRBV19; 11 positions agree with TRBD2. Germline CDR1 reads LNHDA; CDR2 reads SQIVND (reference sequence). V shed 4 bases, J shed 5 bases, and the junction held 7 bases outside the gene matches. CDR3 length: 16 amino acids. Using reference TRBV19 and TRBJ2-1 for the parts outside the CDR3, the full variable domain is DGGITQSPKYLFRKEGQNVTLSCEQNLNHDAMYWYRQDPGQGLRLIYYSQIVNDFQKGDIAEGYSVSREKKESFPLTVTSAQKNPTAFYLCASSKLAGVLDNEQFFGPGTRLTVL.

This clonotype was counted at least ten times. The V gene is TRBV7-8, the J gene TRBJ2-7; 10 bases match TRBD1. This CDR3 spans 16 amino acids. V lost 0 bases to trimming and J lost 2 bases; unmatched junction nucleotides: 4. Germline lookup yields CDR1 SGHVS and CDR2 FQNEAQ. The chain's CDR3 is CASSLAAGTGAYEQYF. CDR3 nucleotide sequence: TGTGCCAGCAGCTTAGCGGCCGGGACAGGGGCCTACGAGCAGTACTTC.

This clonotype was detected ten times or more. This chain uses TRBV29-1 with TRBJ2-3, with unresolved D. Germline V gene lookup returns CDR1 SQVTM and CDR2 ANQGSEA. Trimming took 6 bases from V and 2 from J, leaving 12 bases between them. The CDR3 has 13 amino acids. CDR3 amino acids: CSVVNFATDTQYF. CDR3 sequence (DNA): TGCAGCGTCGTAAACTTCGCCACAGATACGCAGTATTTT.

This clonotype was found many times. The chain carries TRBV2 and TRBJ2-5; D not resolved. CDR1 SNHLY and CDR2 FYNNEI come from the germline V gene. The germline V and J ends were trimmed by 7 bases and 2 bases, with 11 bases remaining between them. This CDR3 comprises 13 residues. For the CDR3, the DNA is TGTGCCAGCAAGAAGCACGTACAAGAGACCCAGTACTTC. This sequence encodes CASKKHVQETQYF.

For this clonotype: This may arise from a read error, as a much more abundant clone is one base away. This chain links TRBV28 with TRBJ2-1; unclear D gene. The CDR3 sequence is 16 residues long. The germline V and J ends were trimmed by 4 bases and 6 bases, with 19 bases remaining between them. Germline lookup yields CDR1 MDHEN and CDR2 SYDVKM. This CDR3 is CASSSTLVPFVNEQFF. CDR3 nucleotides: TGTGCCAGCAGTTCCACATTAGTCCCCTTTGTCAATGAGCAGTTCTTC.